These 14 T cell receptor beta chains share one sample of origin, sequenced in a study of radiotherapy plus CTLA-4 blockade in lung cancer. Profiling relied on immunoSEQ multiplex PCR, and the TCRdb table lists in-frame clones only, not all of them. The sample lists roughly 100,000 clones, under 90% occurring once. The sequencing used peripheral blood, collected from a patient treated with radiotherapy plus ipilimumab. Receptor source: a human donor with non-small cell lung cancer that progressed on radiotherapy plus ipilimumab. Some clones in this sample may be carry-over from other donors' samples.

The chain links TRBV25-1 to TRBJ1-1; 9 positions match TRBD1. CDR3 length: 17 amino acids. Germline V gene sequence: CDR1 MGHDK, CDR2 SYGVNS. V gave up 5 bases and J gave up 5 bases; unmatched junction bases: 15. The CDR3 DNA reads TGTGCCAGCAGTTACCCGGGACAGGGTAACGTAAGAACTGAAGCTTTCTTT. Translating gives CASSYPGQGNVRTEAFF. Using reference TRBV25-1 and TRBJ1-1 for the parts outside the CDR3, the full variable domain is EADIYQTPRYLVIGTGKKITLECSQTMGHDKMYWYQQDPGMELHLIHYSYGVNSTEKGDLSSESTVSRIRTEHFPLTLESARPSHTSQYLCASSYPGQGNVRTEAFFGQGTRLTVV.

The chain has TRBV9 and TRBJ1-2, with TRBD1 identical over 7 bases. The V gene's germline CDR1 is SGDLS and CDR2 YYNGEE. The V and J ends lost 3 bases and 3 bases, in that order; junction bases with no gene match: 8. The CDR3 is made up of 15 amino acids. The DNA of the CDR3 is TGTGCCAGCAGCGAAAGTACCGGGACAGACTATGGCTACACCTTC. Its translation: CASSESTGTDYGYTF.

As to this clone: This sample includes further DNA sequences coding for the same CDR3. V usage is TRBV7-3 and J usage is TRBJ2-2; 7 bases line up with TRBD2. The germline V gene encodes CDR1 SGHTA and CDR2 FQGTGA. The CDR3 sequence is 15 residues long. V lost 2 bases and J lost 5; bases outside the gene matches: 5. CDR3 sequence: CASSLGLGSTGELFF. The CDR3 DNA follows: TGTGCCAGCAGCTTAGGACTAGGGAGTACCGGGGAGCTGTTTTTT. The full variable domain, with the rest looked up from reference TRBV7-3 and TRBJ2-2, is GAGVSQTPSNKVTEKGKYVELRCDPISGHTALYWYRQSLGQGPEFLIYFQGTGAADDSGLPNDRFFAVRPEGSVSTLKIQRTERGDSAVYLCASSLGLGSTGELFFGEGSRLTVL.

As regards this clone: Other nucleotide sequences in the sample specify the same CDR3. The chain links TRBV6-6 to TRBJ2-7, with TRBD1 matching 9 bases. In germline, CDR1 is MNHNY, CDR2 SVGAGI (reference sequence). The CDR3 is 16 amino acids. V gave up 6 bases and J gave up 2 bases; unmatched junction bases: 11. CDR3 sequence: CASRHGRTGVAYEQYF. CDR3 bases: TGTGCCAGCAGACACGGACGGACAGGGGTCGCCTACGAGCAGTACTTC.

The chain has TRBV11-2 and TRBJ1-5; possible D gene TRBD1, 5 bases. Trimming took 5 bases from V and 5 from J, leaving 16 bases between them. This CDR3 region has 15 residues. Germline assignment: CDR1 SGHAT and CDR2 FQNNGV. CDR3 nucleotide sequence: TGTGCCAGCAGCCAGGGCGGGGGTTGGGATCAGCCCCAGCATTTT. It codes for CASSQGGGWDQPQHF. Drawing the rest from reference TRBV11-2 and TRBJ1-5, the complete variable domain is EAGVAQSPRYKIIEKRQSVAFWCNPISGHATLYWYQQILGQGPKLLIQFQNNGVVDDSQLPKDRFSAERLKGVDSTLKIQPAKLEDSAVYLCASSQGGGWDQPQHFGDGTRLSIL.

The J gene is TRBJ1-2, the V gene TRBV28, with D unclear. This CDR3 region has 14 residues. Trimming cost V 3 bases and J 4 bases, with 12 bases left between them. Germline lookup yields CDR1 MDHEN and CDR2 SYDVKM. This CDR3 reads CASSFQEGFYGYTF. The CDR3 DNA follows: TGTGCCAGCAGTTTCCAGGAGGGATTCTATGGCTACACCTTC.

The chain has TRBV7-2 and TRBJ2-5; D not certain. Germline CDR1 and CDR2: SGHTA and FQGNSA. CDR3 length equals 15 residues. The V end lost 1 base, the J end lost 1 base, and 10 bases lay between the germline ends. CDR3 nucleotide sequence: TGTGCCAGCAGCTTAGTTGGCTTCCCCCAAGAGACCCAGTACTTC. This codes for CASSLVGFPQETQYF.

The V call is TRBV12-5, the J call TRBJ2-5, with D perhaps being TRBD1 or TRBD2 (5 bases each). Near its end, the DNA agrees better with TRBJ2-7, so the J call may be wrong. The V gene's germline CDR1 is LGHNT and CDR2 FRNRAP. This CDR3 contains 12 residues. This chain's CDR3 is CASGRDVSEQYF. The CDR3 region has the DNA TGTGCTAGTGGTCGGGACGTTTCCGAGCAGTACTTC.

J is TRBJ1-2 and V is TRBV6-5; D is unresolved. Per the germline V gene, CDR1 is MNHEY and CDR2 is SVGAGI. Trimming shortened V by 5 bases and J by 8 bases, and 15 bases separated the two germline ends. The CDR3 sequence is 13 residues long. CDR3 coding DNA: TGTGCCAGCAGTACCGGGCCCCTGGAGGGCTACACCTTC. Protein product: CASSTGPLEGYTF.

The chain joins TRBV7-3 to TRBJ1-1; 8 bases map to TRBD1. Germline CDR1 and CDR2: SGHTA and FQGTGA. This CDR3 has 14 amino acids. V trimming: 2 bases; J trimming: 1 base; junction bases outside the gene matches: 0. The CDR3 here is CASSLQGANTEAFF. CDR3 in DNA: TGTGCCAGCAGCTTACAGGGGGCGAACACTGAAGCTTTCTTT.

This clone has a handful of counts. The V and J genes are TRBV6-6 and TRBJ1-2; 7 nucleotides line up with TRBD1. This CDR3 is 15 amino acids long. Germline V gene data show CDR1 as MNHNY and CDR2 as SVGAGI (reference sequence). J lost 0 bases, V lost 7 bases, and 8 bases had no gene match. The CDR3 DNA reads TGTGCCAGCATATCCGGGACAGCTTCTAACTATGGCTACACCTTC. It codes for CASISGTASNYGYTF.

J is TRBJ1-4 and V is TRBV29-1; D possibly corresponds to TRBD1 (6 bases). Germline lookup yields CDR1 SQVTM and CDR2 ANQGSEA. Between the trimmed V and J ends, which lost 7 bases and 4 bases, there was a span of 13 bases. This CDR3 has 13 amino acids. CDR3 loop: CSAEEGGNEKLFF. The CDR3 DNA is TGCAGCGCCGAGGAGGGGGGTAATGAAAAACTGTTTTTT.

This clone was detected only a few times. The genes are TRBV7-3 and TRBJ1-4; 7 bases agree with TRBD1. Looked up from germline, CDR1 is SGHTA and CDR2 is FQGTGA. The V and J ends lost 3 bases and 4 bases, in that order; junction bases with no gene match: 8. This CDR3 comprises 16 residues. CDR3 in DNA: TGTGCCAGCAGCTTGGGAGGGGGCACGGGTAATGAAAAACTGTTTTTT. It codes for CASSLGGGTGNEKLFF.

V gene TRBV25-1 combines with J gene TRBJ1-1; D possibly corresponds to TRBD1 (5 bases). V lost 6 bases, J lost 9 bases, and 17 bases lay in between. The CDR3 contains 13 residues. Germline V gene sequence: CDR1 MGHDK, CDR2 SYGVNS. In nucleotides, the CDR3 is TGTGCCAGCAGAGGAGGGGACGCGCTTCAAGCTTTCTTT. Protein product: CASRGGDALQAFF.